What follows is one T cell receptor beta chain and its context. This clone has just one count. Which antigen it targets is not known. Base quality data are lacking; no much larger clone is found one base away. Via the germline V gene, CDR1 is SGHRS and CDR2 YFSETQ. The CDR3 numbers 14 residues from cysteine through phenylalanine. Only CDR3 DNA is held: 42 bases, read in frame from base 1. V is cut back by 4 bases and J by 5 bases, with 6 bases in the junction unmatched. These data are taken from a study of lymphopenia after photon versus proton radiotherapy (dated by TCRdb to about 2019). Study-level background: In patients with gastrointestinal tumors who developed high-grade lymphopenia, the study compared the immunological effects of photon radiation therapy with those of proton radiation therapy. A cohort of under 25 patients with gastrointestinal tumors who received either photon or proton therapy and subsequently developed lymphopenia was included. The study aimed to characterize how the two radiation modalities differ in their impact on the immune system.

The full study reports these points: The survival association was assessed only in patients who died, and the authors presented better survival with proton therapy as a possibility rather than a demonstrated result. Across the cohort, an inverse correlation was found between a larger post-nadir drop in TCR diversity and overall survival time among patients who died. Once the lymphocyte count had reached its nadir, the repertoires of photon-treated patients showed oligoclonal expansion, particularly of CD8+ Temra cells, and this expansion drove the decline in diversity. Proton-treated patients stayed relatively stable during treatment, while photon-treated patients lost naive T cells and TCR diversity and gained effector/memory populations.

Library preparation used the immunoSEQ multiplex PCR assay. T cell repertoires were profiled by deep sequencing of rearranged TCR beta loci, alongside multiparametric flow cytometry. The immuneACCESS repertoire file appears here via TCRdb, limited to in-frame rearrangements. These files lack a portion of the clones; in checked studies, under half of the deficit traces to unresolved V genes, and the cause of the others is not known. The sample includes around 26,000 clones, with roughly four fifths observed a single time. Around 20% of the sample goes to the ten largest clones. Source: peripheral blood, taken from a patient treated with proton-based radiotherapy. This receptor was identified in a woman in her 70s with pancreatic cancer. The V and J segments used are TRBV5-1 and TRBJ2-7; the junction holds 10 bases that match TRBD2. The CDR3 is CASSPGTSAHEQYF. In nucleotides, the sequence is TGCGCCAGCAGCCCGGGGACTAGCGCCCACGAGCAGTACTTC.